The rows below give T cell receptor beta chains drawn from one sample of a study of early T cells in non-severe SARS-CoV-2 infection. TCRdb re-called the 5' RACE reads through MiXCR, storing one row per CDR3 protein. The data show some 80,000 distinct CDR3 sequences, under 11% seen once. This specimen was whole blood, taken at baseline. Source of these receptors: an adult who was a healthcare worker with PCR-confirmed SARS-CoV-2 infection or an uninfected control (not recorded which). Both conserved end residues are part of each CDR3. Each record gives: clone size, J gene, V gene, D gene, CDR3 DNA, CDR3 protein. D genes are given only for firm matches. Clone size is given for some rows only: seen once, a few or many times, or a class if the clone is expanded.

size: few; J: TRBJ2-5; V: TRBV28; D: NA; DNA: TGTGCCAGCAGTTTAATAGGTAGCCAAGAGACCCAGTACTTC; CDR3: CASSLIGSQETQYF
size: many; J: TRBJ2-7; V: TRBV9; D: TRBD2; DNA: TGTGCCAGCAGCGCTAGCGGGATTGCCTACGAGCAGTACTTC; CDR3: CASSASGIAYEQYF
size: NA; J: TRBJ2-2; V: TRBV5-4; D: TRBD2; DNA: TGTGCCAGCAGCTACCGACTAGCGGTGAACACCGGGGAGCTGTTTTTT; CDR3: CASSYRLAVNTGELFF
size: NA; J: TRBJ2-5; V: TRBV5-4; D: NA; DNA: TGTGCCAGCAGCTCAGGGGGGGAGATGAGAGAGACCCAGTACTTC; CDR3: CASSSGGEMRETQYF
size: NA; J: TRBJ2-7; V: TRBV7-6; D: TRBD2; DNA: TGTGCCAGCAGCTGGGGACTAGCGGGACTAGGCGAGCAGTACTTC; CDR3: CASSWGLAGLGEQYF
size: NA; J: TRBJ2-5; V: TRBV20-1; D: NA; DNA: TGCAGTGCTAGAATGTCAGAATACACGGGAGTTTTTATGGAGACCCAGTACTTC; CDR3: CSARMSEYTGVFMETQYF
size: few; J: TRBJ2-1; V: TRBV5-4; D: NA; DNA: TGTGCCAGCAGCTTGGAAGGTGAGCAGTTCTTC; CDR3: CASSLEGEQFF
size: few; J: TRBJ2-1; V: TRBV6-5; D: TRBD2; DNA: TGTGCCAGCAGTCAGGGACTAGAACTCAATGAGCAGTTCTTC; CDR3: CASSQGLELNEQFF
size: few; J: TRBJ1-1; V: TRBV2; D: NA; DNA: TGTGCCAGCAGTGAAGGGCAGGAGGTGAACACCGAAGCTTTCTTT; CDR3: CASSEGQEVNTEAFF
size: few; J: TRBJ2-7; V: TRBV6-2/TRBV6-3; D: TRBD2; DNA: TGTGCCAGCAGACTAGCGGGAGTACCGGGGTTTTCCTACGAGCAGTACTTC; CDR3: CASRLAGVPGFSYEQYF
size: NA; J: TRBJ1-1; V: TRBV4-1; D: NA; DNA: TGCGCCAGCAGCCAAGTAACCCCTAACACTGAAGCTTTCTTT; CDR3: CASSQVTPNTEAFF
size: few; J: TRBJ2-1; V: TRBV7-9; D: TRBD2; DNA: TGTGCCAGCAGCTTAACGGTCCCCGGGACTAGCGGGAGGGCCGTGATTAACAATGAGCAGTTCTTC; CDR3: CASSLTVPGTSGRAVINNEQFF
size: few; J: TRBJ2-1; V: TRBV6-1; D: NA; DNA: TGTGCCAGCCGGGGGCCTTTCTCCTACAATGAGCAGTTCTTC; CDR3: CASRGPFSYNEQFF
size: few; J: TRBJ2-1; V: TRBV12-3/TRBV12-4; D: NA; DNA: TGTGCCAGCACCCGTGAGGAGACCTACAATGAGCAGTTCTTC; CDR3: CASTREETYNEQFF
size: NA; J: TRBJ2-2; V: TRBV28; D: TRBD2; DNA: TGTGCCAGCAGTCAGCGGGAAGTGTGGCCCGGGGAGCTGTTTTTT; CDR3: CASSQREVWPGELFF
size: few; J: TRBJ2-1; V: TRBV2; D: NA; DNA: TGTGCCAGCAGCGGCACTGACGATAAGCAGTTCTTC; CDR3: CASSGTDDKQFF
size: NA; J: TRBJ2-1; V: TRBV20-1; D: TRBD2; DNA: TGCAGTGTAGGGTGGAGGGGACTAACCTATAATGAGCAGTTCTTC; CDR3: CSVGWRGLTYNEQFF
size: few; J: TRBJ2-1; V: TRBV28; D: NA; DNA: TGTGCCAGCAGTCTCCTAATGAGCGAGCAGTTCTTC; CDR3: CASSLLMSEQFF
size: many; J: TRBJ2-3; V: TRBV28; D: TRBD2; DNA: TGTGCCAGCAGCCCGACTAGCGGAAACACAGATACGCAGTATTTT; CDR3: CASSPTSGNTDTQYF
size: many; J: TRBJ2-3; V: TRBV20-1; D: NA; DNA: TGCAGTGCTCCAGCCTATGGGCCGGCAGATACGCAGTATTTT; CDR3: CSAPAYGPADTQYF
size: NA; J: TRBJ2-1; V: TRBV18; D: TRBD1; DNA: TGTGCCAGCTCACCACGACAGGGTAACAATGAGCAGTTCTTC; CDR3: CASSPRQGNNEQFF
size: many; J: TRBJ2-3; V: TRBV27; D: TRBD2; DNA: TGTGCCAGCAGTTTCCGGGCTAGCGGGACTTTCACAGATACGCAGTATTTT; CDR3: CASSFRASGTFTDTQYF
size: few; J: TRBJ2-5; V: TRBV28; D: NA; DNA: TGTGCCAGCAGTCGGCAAGAGACCCAGTACTTC; CDR3: CASSRQETQYF
size: many; J: TRBJ1-2; V: TRBV12-3/TRBV12-4; D: TRBD1; DNA: TGTGCCAGCAGTTTAGACCGACAGGGCCTCCCCTATGGCTACACCTTC; CDR3: CASSLDRQGLPYGYTF
size: many; J: TRBJ1-2; V: TRBV5-1; D: NA; DNA: TGCGCCAGCAGCTTGTCGGGAGCTAACTATGGCTACACCTTC; CDR3: CASSLSGANYGYTF
size: few; J: TRBJ2-4; V: TRBV7-9; D: NA; DNA: TGTGCCAGCAGCTTCGGGGGCATTCAGTACTTC; CDR3: CASSFGGIQYF
size: NA; J: TRBJ2-1; V: TRBV7-9; D: NA; DNA: TGTGCCAGCAGCTTCCGGGTCCCCAGCTCCTACAATGAGCAGTTCTTC; CDR3: CASSFRVPSSYNEQFF
size: few; J: TRBJ1-1; V: TRBV11-3; D: NA; DNA: TGTGCCAGCAGCTTAGCGGCGGGCGCGGGCACTGAAGCTTTCTTT; CDR3: CASSLAAGAGTEAFF
size: many; J: TRBJ1-4; V: TRBV6-1; D: NA; DNA: TGTGCCAGCAGGACAGTCGAGGGCCCTAATGAAAAACTGTTTTTT; CDR3: CASRTVEGPNEKLFF
size: few; J: TRBJ1-5; V: TRBV4-2; D: NA; DNA: TGTGCCAGCAGCCAAGAGGGGGTACAGAGGCAGCCCCAGCATTTT; CDR3: CASSQEGVQRQPQHF
size: medium-sized; J: TRBJ2-1; V: TRBV20-1; D: TRBD2; DNA: TGCAGTGGTGGGACTAGCGGTCTTTACAATGAGCAGTTCTTC; CDR3: CSGGTSGLYNEQFF
size: NA; J: TRBJ2-3; V: TRBV6-1; D: NA; DNA: TGTGCCAGCAGTGAAACTCTCGTTGGGGATACGCAGTATTTT; CDR3: CASSETLVGDTQYF
size: NA; J: TRBJ2-4; V: TRBV28; D: NA; DNA: TGTGCCAGCAGTTTACTAGCCAAAAACATTCAGTACTTC; CDR3: CASSLLAKNIQYF
size: few; J: TRBJ2-6; V: TRBV18; D: NA; DNA: TGTGCCAGCTCACCTGGGGGTCTCTTTGGCTCTGGGGCCAACGTCCTGACTTTC; CDR3: CASSPGGLFGSGANVLTF
size: NA; J: TRBJ1-6; V: TRBV9; D: NA; DNA: TGTGCCAGCAGCGTACTAATTGGAGAATCACCCCTCCACTTT; CDR3: CASSVLIGESPLHF
size: many; J: TRBJ2-5; V: TRBV7-3; D: NA; DNA: TGTGCCAGCAGCTTAGGCGCAGGGTCCCAAGAGACCCAGTACTTC; CDR3: CASSLGAGSQETQYF
size: few; J: TRBJ2-3; V: TRBV12-3/TRBV12-4; D: NA; DNA: TGTGCCAGCAGCCTTCGGACAGGCACAGATACGCAGTATTTT; CDR3: CASSLRTGTDTQYF
size: many; J: TRBJ2-5; V: TRBV12-3/TRBV12-4; D: TRBD2; DNA: TGTGCCAGCAGCGTGGGGGGGACCCAAGAGACCCAGTACTTC; CDR3: CASSVGGTQETQYF
size: NA; J: TRBJ2-1; V: TRBV28; D: TRBD2; DNA: TGTGCCAGCAGTCTAGCGGGAGGGGGCTCCTACAATGAGCAGTTCTTC; CDR3: CASSLAGGGSYNEQFF
size: many; J: TRBJ2-1; V: TRBV5-1; D: TRBD2; DNA: TGCGCCAGCAGCTTGGCCTTACCTAGCGGGATGGGTGAGCAGTTCTTC; CDR3: CASSLALPSGMGEQFF
size: NA; J: TRBJ1-4; V: TRBV27; D: TRBD1; DNA: TGTGCCAGCAGTTGGGACGGACAGGATGAAAAACTGTTTTTT; CDR3: CASSWDGQDEKLFF
size: NA; J: TRBJ1-2; V: TRBV7-2; D: TRBD1; DNA: TGTGCCAGCAGCAAGGACAGGGGTAATGGCTACACCTTC; CDR3: CASSKDRGNGYTF
size: NA; J: TRBJ2-2; V: TRBV9; D: TRBD2; DNA: TGTGCCAGCAGCCCGGGGGGTCTCCTCAACACCGGGGAGCTGTTTTTT; CDR3: CASSPGGLLNTGELFF
size: few; J: TRBJ2-7; V: TRBV2; D: NA; DNA: TGTGCCAGCAGGATCGCTCGGGAGCAGTACTTC; CDR3: CASRIAREQYF
size: many; J: TRBJ1-5; V: TRBV28; D: NA; DNA: TGTGCCAGCAGTTTACCGGCCCCCCGGGGGGATCAGCCCCAGCATTTT; CDR3: CASSLPAPRGDQPQHF
size: many; J: TRBJ2-5; V: TRBV5-1; D: NA; DNA: TGCGCCAGCAACCCCGTGCCAGGAGCGGCAGAGACCCAGTACTTC; CDR3: CASNPVPGAAETQYF
size: many; J: TRBJ2-7; V: TRBV6-2/TRBV6-3; D: TRBD2; DNA: TGTGCCAGCAGCTATACCGGGACTAACTACGAGCAGTACTTC; CDR3: CASSYTGTNYEQYF
size: few; J: TRBJ1-1; V: TRBV6-1; D: NA; DNA: TGTGCCAGCAGTGAATTATTTGAAGGCCCCAAGGGAGCTTTCTTT; CDR3: CASSELFEGPKGAFF
size: many; J: TRBJ2-2; V: TRBV12-3/TRBV12-4; D: NA; DNA: TGTGCCAGCTTCGGGGCCGCTAACACCGGGGAGCTGTTTTTT; CDR3: CASFGAANTGELFF
size: NA; J: TRBJ2-5; V: TRBV28; D: TRBD2; DNA: TGTGCCAGCAGTGGCCCAGGAGGACTAGCGGAGGAGACCCAGTACTTC; CDR3: CASSGPGGLAEETQYF
size: NA; J: TRBJ2-1; V: TRBV27; D: NA; DNA: TGTGCCAGCAGTTTAGGGCGCGATAATGAGCAGTTCTTC; CDR3: CASSLGRDNEQFF
size: NA; J: TRBJ2-7; V: TRBV7-2; D: TRBD2; DNA: TGTGCCAGCAGCCGCACTAGCGGGAGCTTCTACGAGCAGTACTTC; CDR3: CASSRTSGSFYEQYF
size: many; J: TRBJ2-1; V: TRBV20-1; D: TRBD1; DNA: TGCAGTGCGCTAATAGACAGGGGGGAGCAGTTCTTC; CDR3: CSALIDRGEQFF
size: few; J: TRBJ1-1; V: TRBV5-1; D: TRBD1; DNA: TGCGCCAGCAGCTTAGGGACAGGTTCTTATTATGCGGCTTTCTTT; CDR3: CASSLGTGSYYAAFF
size: many; J: TRBJ2-7; V: TRBV20-1; D: TRBD1; DNA: TGCAGTGCTAGGCGACAGGGCGGACTCAGCGAGCAGTACTTC; CDR3: CSARRQGGLSEQYF
size: NA; J: TRBJ1-5; V: TRBV12-3/TRBV12-4; D: NA; DNA: TGTGCCAGCAGTTTAGATGGGGGACTACAGCCCCAGCATTTT; CDR3: CASSLDGGLQPQHF
size: many; J: TRBJ2-7; V: TRBV28; D: NA; DNA: TGTGCCAGCAGTTTCTCAGGGGAAAGGAGCGAGCAGTACTTC; CDR3: CASSFSGERSEQYF
size: NA; J: TRBJ2-7; V: TRBV27; D: NA; DNA: TGTGCCAGCAGTTTATCCCCACAGCTTAGCTCCTACGAGCAGTACTTC; CDR3: CASSLSPQLSSYEQYF
size: NA; J: TRBJ1-5; V: TRBV4-1; D: NA; DNA: TGCGCCAGCAGCCAAGTAGCGGGCGCGGGCAATCAGCCCCAGCATTTT; CDR3: CASSQVAGAGNQPQHF
size: few; J: TRBJ1-1; V: TRBV6-2/TRBV6-3; D: TRBD1; DNA: TGTGCCGCAAGACAGGGGGTGGGTGAAGCTTTCTTT; CDR3: CAARQGVGEAFF